These T cell receptor beta chains were read from a single sample in a study of shared clonotypes between healthy human individuals. This table comes from immunoSEQ multiplex PCR, and its TCRdb copy is limited to in-frame clones, with some not included. In the table there are roughly 510,000 clones, nearly 80% of which are singletons. The sequenced sample was PBMCs. Receptors were obtained from a woman aged 40 to 55 in good health. Some clones in this sample may be carry-over from other donors' samples. The CDR3 runs from the conserved cysteine through the conserved F or W. Each record gives: CDR3 DNA, CDR3 protein, J gene, clone size, V gene, D gene. The D gene is left open where the match is weak. A row's size may be missing; if present it is once, few, many or a size class.

TGTGCCAGCAGCGGGTTAGCGGACATCTCCTACGAGCAGTACTTC | CASSGLADISYEQYF | TRBJ2-7 | - | TRBV21-1 | -
TGTGCCAGCTCATGGGGACAGGGGGCAGAGGACTATGGCTACACCTTC | CASSWGQGAEDYGYTF | TRBJ1-2 | - | TRBV18 | TRBD1
TGTGCCAGCAGCCAAGATGTGGGGGGAGCCTACGAGCAGTACTTC | CASSQDVGGAYEQYF | TRBJ2-7 | - | TRBV4-2 | -
TGTGCCAGCAGTTTTCGGCGGAGCACCGGGGAGCTGTTTTTT | CASSFRRSTGELFF | TRBJ2-2 | - | TRBV27 | -
TGTGCCAGCAGTAGATCCCACGGAGACTATGGCTACACCTTC | CASSRSHGDYGYTF | TRBJ1-2 | - | TRBV2 | -
TGTGCCAGCAGTTTGGGAAGGGGCAATCAGCCCCAGCATTTT | CASSLGRGNQPQHF | TRBJ1-5 | - | TRBV27 | -
TGCGCCAGCAGCCTTACCGGGACCATCTTGAACACTGAAGCTTTCTTT | CASSLTGTILNTEAFF | TRBJ1-1 | few | TRBV5-1 | -
TGTGCCAGCAGGAGACCGGGACAGGGGACTTCCTACGAGCAGTACTTC | CASRRPGQGTSYEQYF | TRBJ2-7 | few | TRBV28 | TRBD1
TGTGCCAGCTCACCCTTCACAGGGGTCCGCACAGATACGCAGTATTTT | CASSPFTGVRTDTQYF | TRBJ2-3 | - | TRBV18 | TRBD1
TGTGCCAGCAGCCCGGGGACTAGCGGCTTCACAGATACGCAGTATTTT | CASSPGTSGFTDTQYF | TRBJ2-3 | - | TRBV7-3 | TRBD2
TGTGCCAGTTCCCGGGACAAAAACTATGGCTACACCTTC | CASSRDKNYGYTF | TRBJ1-2 | - | TRBV19 | -
TGTGCCAGCAGCTTAATGAACACTGAAGCTTTCTTT | CASSLMNTEAFF | TRBJ1-1 | many | TRBV7-9 | -
TGTGCCAGCAGCTTCCGAGCGGGAGGGTACGAGCAGTACTTC | CASSFRAGGYEQYF | TRBJ2-7 | - | TRBV11-2 | TRBD2
TGTGCCTGGAGTACAACAGGGGGAAGTGAGACCCAGTACTTC | CAWSTTGGSETQYF | TRBJ2-5 | - | TRBV30 | TRBD1
TGTGCCATCGAGGGAGGGGGGAATTATGGCTACACCTTC | CAIEGGGNYGYTF | TRBJ1-2 | - | TRBV10-3 | -
TGTGCCAGCAGCTTAGCGGCAGGGGGCCAAGGCGAGCAGTACTTC | CASSLAAGGQGEQYF | TRBJ2-7 | - | TRBV11-1 | TRBD1
TGTGCCAGCAGTTTATTAGGCCGGGACAGGGGAGACTACGAGCAGTACTTC | CASSLLGRDRGDYEQYF | TRBJ2-7 | - | TRBV28 | TRBD1
TGTGCCAGCGGCCCGGACAGAAGCACCGGGGAGCTGTTTTTT | CASGPDRSTGELFF | TRBJ2-2 | - | TRBV7-9 | -
TGTGCCACCAGCATAAGGACAGGTTTTTATCAGCCCCAGCATTTT | CATSIRTGFYQPQHF | TRBJ1-5 | - | TRBV15 | TRBD1
TGTGCCAGCAGTGGAGGGCCTGGGGTTATCTCCTACGAGCAGTACTTC | CASSGGPGVISYEQYF | TRBJ2-7 | - | TRBV5-4 | -
TGTGCCAGCAGCGTAGGACTAGCGGGAGGCGAGCAGTACTTC | CASSVGLAGGEQYF | TRBJ2-7 | few | TRBV9 | TRBD2
TGTGCCAGCAGTTACTCTTGGGACAGGGTTCAAGATACGCAGTATTTT | CASSYSWDRVQDTQYF | TRBJ2-3 | - | TRBV6-5 | TRBD1
TGTGCCAGCAGGGCCGACAGGGGAGGTGGCTACACCTTC | CASRADRGGGYTF | TRBJ1-2 | - | TRBV6-1 | TRBD1
TGTGCCAGCAGCTTAGCGCGGCCTAGCGGGATAGACGAGCAGTACTTC | CASSLARPSGIDEQYF | TRBJ2-7 | - | TRBV7-9 | TRBD2
TGTGCCAGTAATGAACAGGGGGCGGCTGAAGCTTTCTTT | CASNEQGAAEAFF | TRBJ1-1 | - | TRBV19 | TRBD1
TGTGCCAGCAGCCGGGACAGGGGGCCCTTTGGAGAGCAGTACTTC | CASSRDRGPFGEQYF | TRBJ2-7 | - | TRBV11-2 | TRBD1
TGTGCCAGCAGGCGACCAGGGTATGGCTACACCTTC | CASRRPGYGYTF | TRBJ1-2 | - | TRBV6-1 | -
TGTGCCAGCAGTTTACTGGACAGGGTATATGAGCAGTTCTTC | CASSLLDRVYEQFF | TRBJ2-1 | - | TRBV27 | TRBD1
TGTGCCAGCAGCTTAAATTCGGGAGGGGTCACCGGGGAGCTGTTTTTT | CASSLNSGGVTGELFF | TRBJ2-2 | - | TRBV7-3 | TRBD2
TGTGCCAGCAGCACACGTGGGGGTGGGAATGAGCAGTTCTTC | CASSTRGGGNEQFF | TRBJ2-1 | - | TRBV11-3 | -
TGTGCCAGCAGTCGAGAAGTGAATGAGCAGTTCTTC | CASSREVNEQFF | TRBJ2-1 | - | TRBV28 | -
TGTGCCAGTAATAACCGGGGACTAGCGGGAGGGGGTGTACCTGCGCAGTTCTTC | CASNNRGLAGGGVPAQFF | TRBJ2-1 | - | TRBV19 | TRBD2
TGTGCCAGCAGCCTCTCTGGGGCCAACGTCCTGACTTTC | CASSLSGANVLTF | TRBJ2-6 | - | TRBV14 | -
TGTGCCAGCTCCATTGGACAGGGGGGGTACAATGAGCAGTTCTTC | CASSIGQGGYNEQFF | TRBJ2-1 | - | TRBV5-4 | TRBD1
TGTGCCAGCAGAAACAGGGGGCGCGGCGAGCAGTACTTC | CASRNRGRGEQYF | TRBJ2-7 | - | TRBV5-6 | TRBD1
TGCAGCGTTATGGGGGGGGAGCTCTACGAGCAGTACTTC | CSVMGGELYEQYF | TRBJ2-7 | - | TRBV29-1 | TRBD2
TGTGCCAGCAGTGAAGAGGGGACTGAGCCCTACGAGCAGTACTTC | CASSEEGTEPYEQYF | TRBJ2-7 | - | TRBV2 | -
TGCGCCAGCGGAGACAGGGTTAGGGGTCCCACTGAAGCTTTCTTT | CASGDRVRGPTEAFF | TRBJ1-1 | - | TRBV10-1 | TRBD1
TGTGCCAGCAGCTTGACAGGGGAAGAGACCCAGTACTTC | CASSLTGEETQYF | TRBJ2-5 | - | TRBV5-5 | TRBD1
TGTGCCAGCAGTTCCGACAGGGTCGACTACGAGCAGTACTTC | CASSSDRVDYEQYF | TRBJ2-7 | - | TRBV6-5 | TRBD1
TGTGCCACCAGCAGATCTCCGAGCGGGAGGGGAGGGGATACGCAGTATTTT | CATSRSPSGRGGDTQYF | TRBJ2-3 | - | TRBV15 | TRBD2